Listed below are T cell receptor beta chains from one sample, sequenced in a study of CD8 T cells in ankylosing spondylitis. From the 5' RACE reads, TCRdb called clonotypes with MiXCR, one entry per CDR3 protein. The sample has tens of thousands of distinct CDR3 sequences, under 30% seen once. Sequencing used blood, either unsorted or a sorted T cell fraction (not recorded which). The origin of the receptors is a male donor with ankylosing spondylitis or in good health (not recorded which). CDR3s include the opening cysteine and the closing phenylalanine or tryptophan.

CASGPSRGYGYTF | TRBJ1-2 | TRBV7-9
CSARGQGIGPEAFF | TRBJ1-1 | TRBV20-1
CASSPTGTQNTEAFF | TRBJ1-1 | TRBV7-9
CSASGGGSYEQYF | TRBJ2-7 | TRBV20-1
CASSLFGVNTEAFF | TRBJ1-1 | TRBV5-1
CASSPGTNRDSPLHF | TRBJ1-6 | TRBV5-4
CASSPIIGYEQYF | TRBJ2-7 | TRBV27
CSARDTGLETQYF | TRBJ2-5 | TRBV20-1
CASTRDLKETQYF | TRBJ2-5 | TRBV2
CSARENESSGNTIYF | TRBJ1-3 | TRBV20-1
CSAKKRGQGVFASYNEQFF | TRBJ2-1 | TRBV20-1
CASLQPGQLYGYTF | TRBJ1-2 | TRBV19
CASSLEGELNYEQYF | TRBJ2-7 | TRBV5-1
CAIRPDRAPDTQYF | TRBJ2-3 | TRBV10-3
CASSRSDYSPLHF | TRBJ1-6 | TRBV7-2
CSAAAAGGVYNEQFF | TRBJ2-1 | TRBV20-1
CASSPSVNRGSYNEQFF | TRBJ2-1 | TRBV11-2
CASGGAGTYNEQFF | TRBJ2-1 | TRBV5-1
CASSYPTGAGDYGYTF | TRBJ1-2 | TRBV6-5
CASSHTLRAEGKYEQFF | TRBJ2-1 | TRBV5-1
CASSGAGDSYNEQFF | TRBJ2-1 | TRBV5-1
CASSYWPVSGHSTDTQYF | TRBJ2-3 | TRBV6-5
CSASIAQVGVAKNIQYF | TRBJ2-4 | TRBV20-1
CASSGYQETQYF | TRBJ2-5 | TRBV7-8
CASSVRGALNTEAFF | TRBJ1-1 | TRBV6-1
CAISERGDSEKLFF | TRBJ1-4 | TRBV10-3
CASSFLGGGNTEAFF | TRBJ1-1 | TRBV7-8
CASSLGYGRLQYGYTF | TRBJ1-2 | TRBV7-6
CASSYSDRTYSVNTEAFF | TRBJ1-1 | TRBV6-5
CSVGIRTQETQYF | TRBJ2-5 | TRBV29-1
CASSPPGAGANQPQHF | TRBJ1-5 | TRBV7-9
CASSGSFLLYGYTF | TRBJ1-2 | TRBV11-2
CSARQGSRTSGRDTQYF | TRBJ2-3 | TRBV20-1
CASSEALGGGADTQYF | TRBJ2-3 | TRBV6-1
CASSLEWRPSYNEQFF | TRBJ2-1 | TRBV11-2
CASSLSTPRIDEQFF | TRBJ2-1 | TRBV27
CATSRVRYNEQFF | TRBJ2-1 | TRBV15
CSASPRAGRNTIYF | TRBJ1-3 | TRBV20-1
CASSAQKLAPQPTDTQYF | TRBJ2-3 | TRBV21-1
CSVGTGTGGAPLHF | TRBJ1-6 | TRBV29-1
CATSDSTGQNYNEQFF | TRBJ2-1 | TRBV24-1
CASSPGSSSYEQYF | TRBJ2-7 | TRBV18
CASSSDRGVDRELFF | TRBJ2-2 | TRBV4-2
CASSFSLRDRTFTGELFF | TRBJ2-2 | TRBV5-1
CSAPSRGPSGELFF | TRBJ2-2 | TRBV20-1
CASSLNGGGAGNTIYF | TRBJ1-3 | TRBV7-3
CASSLGPRGSSGYTF | TRBJ1-2 | TRBV7-2
CSARRQEYAYEQYF | TRBJ2-7 | TRBV20-1
CASSLGQTNQPQHF | TRBJ1-5 | TRBV12-3/TRBV12-4
CSATNAAGVSNEQFF | TRBJ2-1 | TRBV20-1
CASSLLAGDPTNEKLFF | TRBJ1-4 | TRBV5-1
CASRRQGSWTNEKLFF | TRBJ1-4 | TRBV6-1
CASSPPLQETQYF | TRBJ2-5 | TRBV6-1
CASSLPLGQGYGYTF | TRBJ1-2 | TRBV5-1
CASSPLGQSGANVLTF | TRBJ2-6 | TRBV18
CASSSTGYNTEAFF | TRBJ1-1 | TRBV5-1
CASSPGQGGKLFF | TRBJ1-4 | TRBV7-3
CASSQTTGGAETQYF | TRBJ2-5 | TRBV3-1
CASSRDTGGNQPQHF | TRBJ1-5 | TRBV12-3/TRBV12-4
CASSGLGTHTEAFF | TRBJ1-1 | TRBV5-1